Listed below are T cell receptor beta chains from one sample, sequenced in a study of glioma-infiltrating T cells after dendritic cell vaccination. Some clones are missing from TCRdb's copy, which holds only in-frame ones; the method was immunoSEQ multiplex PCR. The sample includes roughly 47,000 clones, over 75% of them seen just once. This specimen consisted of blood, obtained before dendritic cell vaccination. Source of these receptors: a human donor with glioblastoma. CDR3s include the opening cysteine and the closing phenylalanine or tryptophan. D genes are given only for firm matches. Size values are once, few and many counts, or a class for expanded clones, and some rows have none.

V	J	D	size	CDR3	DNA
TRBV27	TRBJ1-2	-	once	CASSPRTAYYGYTF	TGTGCCAGCAGCCCGAGGACAGCCTACTATGGCTACACCTTC
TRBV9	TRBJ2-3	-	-	CASKREELGDTQYF	TGTGCCAGCAAACGGGAAGAACTTGGAGATACGCAGTATTTT
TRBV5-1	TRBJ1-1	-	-	CASSLYGGQRTEAFF	TGCGCCAGCAGCTTGTACGGGGGGCAACGCACTGAAGCTTTCTTT
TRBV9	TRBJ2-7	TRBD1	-	CASSVGTGQGNHEQYF	TGTGCCAGCAGCGTAGGGACGGGACAGGGGAACCACGAGCAGTACTTC
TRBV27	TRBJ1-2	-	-	CASSLSGQFYGYTF	TGTGCCAGCAGTTTATCGGGGCAGTTCTATGGCTACACCTTC
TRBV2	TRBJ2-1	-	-	CASSYSRDNEQFF	TGTGCCAGCAGCTATTCCCGGGACAATGAGCAGTTCTTC
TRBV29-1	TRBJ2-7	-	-	CSARVGSYEQYF	TGCAGCGCGAGGGTGGGTTCCTACGAGCAGTACTTC
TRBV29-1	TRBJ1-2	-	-	CSANLRGSYGYTF	TGCAGCGCCAACCTCAGGGGAAGCTATGGCTACACCTTC
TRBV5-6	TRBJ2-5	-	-	CASSAAGRETQYF	TGTGCCAGCAGCGCAGCAGGGAGGGAGACCCAGTACTTC
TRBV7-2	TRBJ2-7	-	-	CASSLGRQTYEQYF	TGTGCCAGCAGCTTAGGGCGACAGACCTACGAGCAGTACTTC
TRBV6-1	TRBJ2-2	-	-	CASSELGGAGELFF	TGTGCCAGCAGTGAACTAGGGGGTGCGGGGGAGCTGTTTTTT
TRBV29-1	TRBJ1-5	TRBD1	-	CSVAGGGNQPQHF	TGCAGCGTTGCAGGGGGTGGCAATCAGCCCCAGCATTTT
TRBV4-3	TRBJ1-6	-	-	CASSPQTPSGTDNSPLHF	TGCGCCAGCAGCCCCCAAACCCCGTCAGGTACCGATAATTCACCCCTCCACTTT
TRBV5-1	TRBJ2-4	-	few	CASSPVTTGKLNQYF	TGCGCCAGCAGCCCTGTTACTACAGGGAAACTTAATCAGTACTTC
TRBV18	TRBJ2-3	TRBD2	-	CASSPRTSGGNTDTQYF	TGTGCCAGCTCACCAAGGACTAGCGGGGGAAACACAGATACGCAGTATTTT
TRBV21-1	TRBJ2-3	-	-	CASSKGLVTDTQYF	TGTGCCAGCAGCAAGGGACTAGTAACAGATACGCAGTATTTT
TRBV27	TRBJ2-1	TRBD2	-	CASSLFPPLAGVTYNEQFF	TGTGCCAGCAGTTTATTCCCCCCACTAGCGGGAGTGACCTACAATGAGCAGTTCTTC
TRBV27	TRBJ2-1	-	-	CASRMDRYNEQFF	TGTGCCAGCAGGATGGACAGATACAATGAGCAGTTCTTC
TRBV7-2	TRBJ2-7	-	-	CASSLSRGLPYEQYF	TGTGCCAGCAGCTTAAGCAGGGGCCTCCCCTACGAGCAGTACTTC
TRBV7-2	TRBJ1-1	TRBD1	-	CASSRQGSANTEAFF	TGTGCCAGCAGCCGACAGGGATCGGCGAACACTGAAGCTTTCTTT
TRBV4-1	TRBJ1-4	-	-	CASSQYTGPSEKLFF	TGCGCCAGCAGCCAGTACACAGGGCCAAGTGAAAAACTGTTTTTT
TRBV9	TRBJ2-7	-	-	CASSVATGRAIYEQYF	TGTGCCAGCAGCGTAGCTACCGGCAGGGCGATCTACGAGCAGTACTTC
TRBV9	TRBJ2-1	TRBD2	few	CASSAHWVAGDEQFF	TGTGCCAGCAGCGCCCACTGGGTAGCGGGAGATGAGCAGTTCTTC
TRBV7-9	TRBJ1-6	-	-	CASSLPPRSPLHF	TGTGCCAGCAGCTTACCCCCGCGGTCACCCCTCCACTTT
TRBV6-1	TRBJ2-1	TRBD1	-	CATATGGVDNEQFF	TGTGCCACCGCGACAGGGGGCGTTGACAATGAGCAGTTCTTC
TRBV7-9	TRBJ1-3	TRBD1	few	CASSFGTETGNTIYF	TGTGCCAGCAGCTTCGGGACAGAGACTGGAAACACCATATATTTT
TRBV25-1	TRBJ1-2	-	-	CASSELQAPRANYGYTF	TGTGCCAGCAGTGAATTGCAGGCCCCAAGAGCTAACTATGGCTACACCTTC
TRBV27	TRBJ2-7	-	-	CAVKALKTAYEQYF	TGTGCCGTAAAAGCGCTTAAGACTGCCTACGAGCAGTACTTC
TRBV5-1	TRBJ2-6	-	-	CASSFPEQSTGANVLTF	TGCGCCAGCAGCTTTCCCGAACAATCTACTGGGGCCAACGTCCTGACCTTC
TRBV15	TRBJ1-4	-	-	CATSPLGGSSATNEKLFF	TGTGCCACCAGCCCCCTCGGGGGTTCGTCTGCAACTAATGAAAAACTGTTTTTT
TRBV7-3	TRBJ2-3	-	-	CASSLNLGGSGTDTQYF	TGTGCCAGCAGCTTAAACTTGGGTGGGAGTGGAACAGATACGCAGTATTTT
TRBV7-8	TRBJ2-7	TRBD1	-	CASSLTVGQGAFEQYF	TGTGCCAGCAGCTTAACTGTGGGACAGGGGGCGTTCGAGCAGTACTTC
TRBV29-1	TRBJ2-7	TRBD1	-	CSVEVRGLSYEQYF	TGCAGCGTTGAAGTCAGGGGGCTCTCCTACGAGCAGTACTTC
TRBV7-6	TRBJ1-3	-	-	CASSLGGPGNTIYF	TGTGCCAGCAGCTTAGGGGGCCCCGGGAACACCATATATTTT
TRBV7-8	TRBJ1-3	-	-	CASSPGQQPGNTIYF	TGTGCCAGCAGCCCCGGACAGCAACCTGGAAACACCATATATTTT
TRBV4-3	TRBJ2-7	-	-	CASSQGGQRYEQYF	TGCGCCAGCAGCCAAGGCGGACAGCGCTACGAGCAGTACTTC
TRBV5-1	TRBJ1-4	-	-	CASSTQGTANEKLFF	TGCGCCAGCAGCACACAGGGTACGGCTAATGAAAAACTGTTTTTT
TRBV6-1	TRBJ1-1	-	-	CASSPRSEAFF	TGTGCCAGCAGCCCGAGATCTGAAGCTTTCTTT
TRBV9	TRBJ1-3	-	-	CASSVSLGGEGNTIYF	TGTGCCAGCAGCGTATCCCTGGGGGGTGAGGGAAACACCATATATTTT
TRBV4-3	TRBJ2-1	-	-	CASSPQDGLAINEQFF	TGCGCCAGCAGCCCCCAGGATGGGCTAGCTATCAATGAGCAGTTCTTC
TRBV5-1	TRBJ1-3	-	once	CASSWNGDAGNTIYF	TGCGCCAGCAGCTGGAACGGGGATGCTGGAAACACCATATATTTT
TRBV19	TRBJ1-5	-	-	CASTGVSNQPQHF	TGTGCCAGTACAGGGGTAAGCAATCAGCCCCAGCATTTT
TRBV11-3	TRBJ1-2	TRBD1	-	CASSPTNLDRGGGYTF	TGTGCCAGCAGCCCGACCAACCTGGACAGGGGAGGGGGCTACACCTTC
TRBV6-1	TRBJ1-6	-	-	CASSDSLSGNSPLHF	TGTGCCAGCAGTGATTCCCTAAGTGGTAATTCACCCCTCCACTTT
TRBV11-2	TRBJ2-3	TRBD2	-	CASSFYVSGEDTQYF	TGTGCCAGCAGCTTTTACGTCAGCGGGGAAGATACGCAGTATTTT
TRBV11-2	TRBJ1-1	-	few	CASSLRFGVQNTEAFF	TGTGCCAGCAGCTTACGGTTCGGGGTGCAGAACACTGAAGCTTTCTTT
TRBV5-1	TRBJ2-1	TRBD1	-	CASSSGQGNEQFF	TGCGCCAGCAGCTCGGGACAGGGAAATGAGCAGTTCTTC
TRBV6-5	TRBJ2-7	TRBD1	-	CASSYARDSKGEQYF	TGTGCCAGCAGCTACGCAAGGGACAGCAAAGGCGAGCAGTACTTC
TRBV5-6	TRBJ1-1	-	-	CASSLRGNTEAFF	TGTGCCAGCAGCTTGAGGGGAAACACTGAAGCTTTCTTT
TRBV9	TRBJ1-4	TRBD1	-	CASSASGGGEKLFF	TGTGCCAGCAGCGCTTCAGGGGGCGGCGAAAAACTGTTTTTT
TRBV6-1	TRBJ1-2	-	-	CASRKQGRYGYTF	TGTGCCAGCAGGAAGCAGGGGCGCTATGGCTACACCTTC
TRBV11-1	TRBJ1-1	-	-	CASSSRALNTEAFF	TGTGCCAGCAGCTCCCGAGCCTTGAACACTGAAGCTTTCTTT
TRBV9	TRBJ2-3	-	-	CASSVGGGRSLGADTQYF	TGTGCCAGCAGCGTAGGGGGGGGCAGGTCGCTGGGTGCAGATACGCAGTATTTT
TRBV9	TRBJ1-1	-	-	CASSVRNTEAFF	TGTGCCAGCAGCGTCAGGAACACTGAAGCTTTCTTT
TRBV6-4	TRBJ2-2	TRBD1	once	CASSPDRGNTGELFF	TGTGCCAGCAGTCCCGACAGGGGGAACACCGGGGAGCTGTTTTTT
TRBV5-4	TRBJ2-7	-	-	CASSLSQGFLYEQYF	TGTGCCAGCAGCTTGAGTCAGGGGTTCCTCTACGAGCAGTACTTC
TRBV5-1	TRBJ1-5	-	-	CASSLDINQPQHF	TGCGCCAGCAGCTTGGACATCAATCAGCCCCAGCATTTT